One sample yielded the 5 T cell receptor beta chains listed below, sequenced in a study of radiotherapy plus CTLA-4 blockade in lung cancer. TCRdb's table, derived via immunoSEQ multiplex PCR, lists solely in-frame clones and lacks some. The sample lists over 100,000 clones, around 90% occurring once. Sequencing used peripheral blood, obtained from a patient treated with radiotherapy plus ipilimumab. These receptors were collected from a human donor with non-small cell lung cancer that progressed on radiotherapy plus ipilimumab.

The rearrangement uses TRBV5-1 and TRBJ2-1; 9 nucleotides agree with TRBD1. Germline CDR1 is SGHRS and CDR2 is YFSETQ. The V and J ends lost 3 bases and 6 bases, in that order; junction bases with no gene match: 7. The CDR3 totals 15 residues. The CDR3 DNA reads as TGCGCCAGCAGCTCACGACAGGGGGGACTCAATGAGCAGTTCTTC. Amino acid sequence: CASSSRQGGLNEQFF.

This clone was counted once. This chain links TRBV18 with TRBJ2-2; D possibly matches TRBD1 or TRBD2 (6 bases each). This CDR3 spans 17 amino acids. The germline V gene has CDR1 KGHSH and CDR2 LQKENI. V shed 3 bases and J shed 4 bases, with 18 bases lying between them. The CDR3 reads CASSPSGRGRVTGELFF. DNA of the CDR3: TGTGCCAGCTCACCTTCAGGCCGGGGGCGCGTCACCGGGGAGCTGTTTTTT.

For the CDR3, the DNA is TGTGCCCGGAGGGGATCCACTAACTATGGCTACACCTTC. Amino acid sequence: CARRGSTNYGYTF. The chain employs TRBV2 and TRBJ1-2; perhaps TRBD1 as D (5 bases). Germline assignment: CDR1 SNHLY and CDR2 FYNNEI. Trimming stripped 11 bases from V and 0 bases from J, with 13 bases between. This CDR3 region has 13 residues.

This chain links TRBV5-1 with TRBJ2-5; D gene unclear. Between the trimmed V and J ends, which lost 0 bases and 2 bases, there was a span of 8 bases. This CDR3 spans 14 amino acids. CDR1 is SGHRS and CDR2 is YFSETQ in the germline V gene. The CDR3 loop is CASSLEGGQETQYF. CDR3 coding DNA: TGCGCCAGCAGCTTGGAAGGCGGTCAAGAGACCCAGTACTTC.

The chain has TRBV29-1 and TRBJ2-1; 7 bases fit TRBD2. This CDR3 region has 14 residues. Germline CDR1 is SQVTM and CDR2 is ANQGSEA. J was trimmed by 5 bases and V by 7 bases; bases with no gene match: 11. CDR3 loop: CSALGLAENNEQFF. CDR3 DNA: TGCAGCGCCCTTGGCCTAGCGGAAAACAATGAGCAGTTCTTC.